This T cell receptor beta chain was recorded in a study of T cells in narcolepsy. Only in-frame clones appear in the TCRdb table, and some are missing; sequencing was by immunoSEQ multiplex PCR. The sample contains 30,000 to 40,000 clones, roughly 87% of which appear only once. Only a few counts were recorded for this clone. CDR1 and CDR2 from the germline V gene are SGHNT and YYREEE (reference sequence). The CDR3 runs to 13 residues. The V and J ends lost 5 bases and 8 bases respectively, with 16 bases between them. This chain joins TRBV5-4 and TRBJ1-2; weak D call: TRBD1 (6 bases). This receptor was identified in a human donor with narcolepsy. The sequenced material came from CD45RA- memory CD4+ T cells from PBMCs. Written as DNA, the CDR3 is TGTGCCAGCAGACAGGCCAACAGGGAAGGCTACACCTTC. Amino acid sequence: CASRQANREGYTF.